This T cell receptor (beta chain) was captured in a study of blood T cell repertoires in COVID-19. On the study more broadly: The origin of the acute and convalescent COVID-19 samples was the United States, Italy and Spain. Sample material is recorded as cDNA or gDNA derived from T cells, B-cell-depleted T cells, or PBMCs.

The germline CDR1 and CDR2 sequences are SGHTA and FQGNSA. This CDR3 has 16 residues. The V segment lost 5 bases and the J segment 2 bases; nucleotides outside the gene matches: 10. Original analysis: The assay estimated nucleated cells by amplifying reference gene primers. TCRdb's table, derived via immunoSEQ multiplex PCR, lists solely in-frame clones and lacks some. V and J calls and clone size are given by that table; D and trimming were obtained from the DNA. The sample includes around 50,000 clones, about 82% of them seen just once. Sequenced material: peripheral blood. The source is a woman aged 55-70 years with acute or convalescent COVID-19. V usage is TRBV7-2 and J usage is TRBJ2-3, with 7 bases matching TRBD1. The CDR3 coding sequence is TGTGCCAGCAGCGGCCGACAGGGCACTCCCACAGATACGCAGTATTTT. Its protein product is CASSGRQGTPTDTQYF.